Below, 7 T cell receptor beta chains from the same sample are listed, as sequenced in a study of T cell responses to AZD1222 COVID-19 vaccine. The table came from immunoSEQ multiplex PCR; TCRdb's copy has only in-frame clones and leaves some out. This table holds under 200,000 clones, approximately 93% found once. The sequencing used peripheral blood, collected on day 0 of AZD1222 vaccination. Source of these receptors: an adult in good health.

The chain combines TRBV18 with TRBJ1-6, with D unclear. V shed 1 base and J shed 0 bases, with 13 bases lying between them. Germline V CDR1 and CDR2: KGHSH, LQKENI. The CDR3 is made up of 18 amino acids. DNA of the CDR3: TGTGCCAGCTCACCACTGGGGAGGATGAGCTCCTATAATTCACCCCTCCACTTT. Amino acids: CASSPLGRMSSYNSPLHF.

The chain recombines TRBV6-5 with TRBJ1-6; 7 nucleotides match TRBD1. J was trimmed by 6 bases and V by 6 bases; bases with no gene match: 2. In germline, CDR1 is MNHEY, CDR2 SVGAGI. The CDR3 has 13 amino acids. CDR3 residues: CASRGQSNSPLHF. For the CDR3, the DNA is TGTGCCAGCAGGGGACAGAGTAATTCACCCCTCCACTTT.

CDR3 sequence (DNA): TGTGCCAGCAGGAGACAGGGGTTGAACTATGGCTACACCTTC. Protein product: CASRRQGLNYGYTF. The chain recombines TRBV5-6 with TRBJ1-2, with 8 nucleotides matching TRBD1. The V gene's germline CDR1 is SGHDT and CDR2 YYEEEE. This CDR3 has 14 amino acids. The V and J ends lost 5 bases and 2 bases, in that order; junction bases with no gene match: 5.

The chain joins TRBV19 to TRBJ1-2, with TRBD1 matching over 12 bases. V shed 7 bases, J shed 4 bases, and the junction held 13 bases outside the gene matches. Looked up from germline, CDR1 is LNHDA and CDR2 is SQIVND (reference sequence). CDR3 length equals 17 residues. The CDR3 loop is CASTPRDRGLIGYGYTF. In nucleotides, the CDR3 is TGTGCCAGTACCCCCCGGGACAGGGGGCTTATAGGCTATGGCTACACCTTC.

The rearrangement links TRBV18 to TRBJ2-3; TRBD2 agrees at 10 bases. This CDR3 is built from 16 residues. Losses at the gene ends were 3 bases for V and 6 bases for J; bases not matched to a gene: 9. The germline CDR1 and CDR2 sequences are KGHSH and LQKENI. The CDR3 here is CASSPPSGSLMDTQYF. The CDR3 bases are TGTGCCAGCTCACCGCCTAGCGGGAGTTTGATGGATACGCAGTATTTT.

The rearrangement uses TRBV7-8 and TRBJ2-2; 11 nucleotides line up with TRBD2. From germline, CDR1 is SGHVS and CDR2 FQNEAQ. The junction had 4 bases not matched to a gene; V was cut back by 3 bases and J by 1 base. The CDR3 is 17 residues long. CDR3 sequence: CASSLIGTSGNTGELFF. The DNA for the CDR3 is TGTGCCAGCAGCTTGATCGGGACTAGCGGGAACACCGGGGAGCTGTTTTTT.

V is TRBV28 and J is TRBJ1-6; tentatively, D is TRBD1 (5 bases). Germline lookup yields CDR1 MDHEN and CDR2 SYDVKM. This CDR3 region has 15 residues. The germline V and J ends were trimmed by 3 bases and 6 bases, with 12 bases remaining between them. The CDR3 DNA sequence: TGTGCCAGCAGTTTCTCAACAGGACTTAATTCACCCCTCCACTTT. The encoded protein is CASSFSTGLNSPLHF.